This T cell receptor (beta chain) appears in the sequencing data of a study of OX40 agonist ivuxolimab in advanced cancers. Turning to the study itself: Age averaged about 60 years (range about 20 to 80), and roughly 82% were male. Of the participants, more than 35% had some prior anti-PD-1, anti-PD-L1 or anti-CTLA-4 therapy, which was allowed.

In the case of this clone: Its antigen is undetermined.

The study's findings and limits: Relative to CD4+, CD8+ T cells held more expanded clones on average.

This CDR3 contains 13 residues. The germline V gene encodes CDR1 SGHNT and CDR2 YENEEA. V lost 4 bases, J lost 7 bases, and 13 bases lay in between. Clones were read by immunoSEQ multiplex PCR, and TCRdb kept only the in-frame ones, dropping some. The table includes about 37,000 clones, around four fifths detected once. Here the sequenced sample was CD4+ or CD8+ T cells sorted from blood, taken in a trial of the OX40 agonist ivuxolimab. The V call is TRBV11-3, the J call TRBJ2-5; D uncertain. The receptor was derived from an adult with an advanced solid tumor such as melanoma, head and neck, liver or kidney cancer. The chain's CDR3 is CASSSGPAGTQYF. CDR3 nucleotides: TGTGCCAGCAGCTCCGGTCCCGCCGGGACCCAGTACTTC.